In this sample, the clone carrying this T cell receptor (beta chain) turned up many times. Its target is unknown. The data were obtained in a study of breast tumors, draining lymph nodes, adjacent tissues. TCRdb passed the multiplex PCR reads through MiXCR, listing each CDR3 protein once. The data show over 100,000 distinct CDR3 sequences, with approximately 20% seen just once and around 2.6% held by the top ten. Study-wide results and limits: The lymph node origin of tumor T cells was framed as consistent with a hypothesis, not demonstrated. Luminal-like breast cancer showed significantly higher tumor–nontumor repertoire similarity than basal-like.

Breast cancer patients provided tissue from their axillary draining lymph nodes. The receptor was isolated from a female donor with breast cancer. Some clones in this sample may be carry-over from other donors' samples. Sample: axillary lymph node tissue.

The CDR3 loop reads CASNPGLALPTGELFF. CDR3 DNA sequence: TGCGCCAGCAACCCGGGACTAGCGCTTCCCACCGGGGAGCTGTTTTTT. This chain connects TRBV5-1 to TRBJ2-2, with 10 bases identical to TRBD2. Germline V gives CDR1 SGHRS, CDR2 YFSETQ. The CDR3 consists of 16 residues. V shed 6 bases, J shed 4 bases, and the junction held 9 bases outside the gene matches.